This entry is about one T cell receptor beta chain. Its antigen remains unknown. Investigators sought sequencing depths of between 1 in 200,000 and 1 in 1 million T cells. Profiled with immunoSEQ multiplex PCR; TCRdb holds only in-frame clones, not every one. The table lists about 130,000 clones, 75% to 85% of them singletons, with 10% to 15% in the top ten. This entry is derived from a study of cytotoxic CD8 clonotypes in ibrutinib-treated CLL. Across the whole study: Across the patients, under 12 were relapsed/refractory, some 14 treatment-naive and roughly 18 IGHV unmutated.

Genomic DNA in a quantity of about 2.1 micrograms was derived from cryopreserved PBMCs for TCR beta libraries. Overall study results and limits: The study found baseline clonality above age-matched healthy donors, tracking circulating CD8+ T-cell counts.

V lost 1 base and J 8 bases, leaving 10 bases between the germline ends. Germline assignment: CDR1 SSHAT and CDR2 FNYEAQ (reference sequence). The CDR3 spans 13 residues. Sequenced here: PBMCs, sampled after 12 months of ibrutinib treatment. This sequence joins TRBV7-7 and TRBJ2-3, with unresolved D. The sequence derives from a human donor with chronic lymphocytic leukemia. CDR3 DNA sequence: TGTGCCAGCAGCTTAGAGCCGCGAGGTACGCAGTATTTT. Protein product: CASSLEPRGTQYF.